Listed here are 11 T cell receptor beta chains from one sample, sequenced in a study of cytomegalovirus exposure and HLA in healthy donors. Primers: 60 Vbeta forward and 13 Jbeta reverse. The repertoire was sequenced with immunoSEQ multiplex PCR; TCRdb's copy has only in-frame clones and lacks some. This table has 150,000 to 200,000 clones, 75% appearing once. The sample comprised PBMCs. The source is a woman between 45 and 60 years old in good health and CMV-seropositive.

The gene calls are TRBV6-6 and TRBJ2-7, with 10 positions matching TRBD2. V dropped 4 bases and J dropped 4; count of bases not matched to a gene: 1. The length of the CDR3 is 13 residues. The germline V gene encodes CDR1 MNHNY and CDR2 SVGAGI (reference sequence). CDR3: CASSSSGGYEQYF. In nucleotides, the CDR3 is TGTGCCAGCAGTTCTAGCGGGGGTTACGAGCAGTACTTC.

V gene TRBV21-1 combines with J gene TRBJ2-7; TRBD1 reflects the table's D call only, with no check against the DNA. TRBV21-1 constitutes a pseudogene. The CDR3 consists of 16 residues. The CDR3 spells CASSKANGTGSYEQYF. The CDR3 nucleotides read TGTGCCAGCAGCAAAGCTAACGGGACAGGGTCCTACGAGCAGTACTTC.

The chain employs TRBV5-1 and TRBJ1-2; TRBD1 matches 9 bases. The CDR3 has 16 amino acids. Losses at the gene ends were 3 bases for V and 2 bases for J; bases not matched to a gene: 8. The germline V gene has CDR1 SGHRS and CDR2 YFSETQ. The CDR3 region has the DNA TGCGCCAGCAGCTCGGGACAGGGAGGCTTAAACTATGGCTACACCTTC. Encoded protein: CASSSGQGGLNYGYTF.

This sequence joins TRBV5-5 and TRBJ2-1; the D gene is possibly TRBD2 (6 bases). The germline gives CDR1 SGHKS, CDR2 YYEKEE (reference sequence). CDR3 length: 14 residues. Trimming cost V 3 bases and J 7 bases, with 14 bases left between them. The CDR3 DNA is TGTGCCAGCAGCTCCTTGGAGGGGAGGAATGAGCAGTTCTTC. It specifies CASSSLEGRNEQFF.

The chain employs TRBV19 and TRBJ1-1; D ambiguous. The CDR3 consists of 13 residues. From germline, CDR1 is LNHDA and CDR2 SQIVND (reference sequence). V lost 6 bases to trimming and J lost 1 base, with 9 bases between them. CDR3 bases: TGTGCCAGTAGGGTGACACAGAACACTGAAGCTTTCTTT. Its translation is CASRVTQNTEAFF.

The chain links TRBV20-1 to TRBJ2-1; D uncertain. V shed 3 bases and J shed 8 bases, with 8 bases lying between them. The CDR3 is 11 residues long. The germline gives CDR1 DFQATT, CDR2 SNEGSKA (reference sequence). CDR3 amino acids: CSASLVDEQFF. The CDR3 DNA reads TGCAGTGCTAGCCTAGTCGATGAGCAGTTCTTC.

The rearrangement links TRBV5-4 to TRBJ2-6; D remains unclear. The CDR3 loop spans 15 amino acids. Trimming stripped 2 bases from V and 1 base from J, with 7 bases between. Germline CDR1 and CDR2: SGHNT and YYREEE (reference sequence). The CDR3 DNA is TGTGCCAGCAGCTTTTTAATTTCTGGGGCCAACGTCCTGACTTTC. It encodes CASSFLISGANVLTF.

The genes are TRBV19 and TRBJ1-1, with 10 bases matching TRBD1. There are 15 residues in the CDR3. Per germline, CDR1 LNHDA and CDR2 SQIVND (reference sequence). J gave up 9 bases and V 3 bases, and 10 bases lay outside the gene matches. This chain's CDR3 is CASSMPGTGELKAFF. The CDR3, as DNA: TGTGCCAGTAGTATGCCCGGGACAGGGGAATTAAAAGCTTTCTTT.

This clone showed up just a few times. The J gene is TRBJ1-2, the V gene TRBV7-8; 9 bases are shared with TRBD1. The V and J ends lost 1 base and 1 base, in that order; junction bases with no gene match: 10. The CDR3 length is 18 residues. Germline CDR1 and CDR2: SGHVS and FQNEAQ. DNA of the CDR3: TGTGCCAGCAGCTTAGACCGGATACCGGGACAGGGTAACTATGGCTACACCTTC. It specifies CASSLDRIPGQGNYGYTF.

The rearrangement uses TRBV11-2 and TRBJ1-3; D not certain. The CDR3 has 14 amino acids. In germline, CDR1 is SGHAT, CDR2 FQNNGV. Deletions cut 3 bases from V and 2 bases from J, with 8 bases between. CDR3 nucleotides: TGTGCCAGCAGCTTTAGTGATGCTGGAAACACCATATATTTT. As protein: CASSFSDAGNTIYF.

The chain links TRBV6-1 to TRBJ1-1; TRBD1 aligns across 7 bases. V shed 8 bases, J shed 6 bases, and the junction held 6 bases outside the gene matches. The length of the CDR3 is 12 residues. CDR1 and CDR2 (germline): MNHNS, SASEGT. The CDR3 DNA sequence: TGTGCCAGCTACAGGGGTTTACCTGAAGCTTTCTTT. Translating gives CASYRGLPEAFF.